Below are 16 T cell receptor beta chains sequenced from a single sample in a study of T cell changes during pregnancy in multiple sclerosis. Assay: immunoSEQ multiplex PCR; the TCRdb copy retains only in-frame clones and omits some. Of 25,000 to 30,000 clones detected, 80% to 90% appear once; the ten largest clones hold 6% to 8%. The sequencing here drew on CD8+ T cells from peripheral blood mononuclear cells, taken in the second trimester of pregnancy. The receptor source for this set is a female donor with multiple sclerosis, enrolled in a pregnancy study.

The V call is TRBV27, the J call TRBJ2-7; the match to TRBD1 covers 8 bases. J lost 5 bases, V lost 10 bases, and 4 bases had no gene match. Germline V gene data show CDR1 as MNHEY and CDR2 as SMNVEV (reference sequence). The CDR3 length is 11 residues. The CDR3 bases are TGTGCCACCACGACAGGGGACGAGCAGTACTTC. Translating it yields CATTTGDEQYF.

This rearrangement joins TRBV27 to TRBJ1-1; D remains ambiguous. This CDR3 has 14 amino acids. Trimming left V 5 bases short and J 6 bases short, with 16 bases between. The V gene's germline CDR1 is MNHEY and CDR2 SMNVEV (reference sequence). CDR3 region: CASSTIPLGSEAFF. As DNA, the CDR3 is TGTGCCAGCAGTACCATCCCCCTGGGCTCTGAAGCTTTCTTT.

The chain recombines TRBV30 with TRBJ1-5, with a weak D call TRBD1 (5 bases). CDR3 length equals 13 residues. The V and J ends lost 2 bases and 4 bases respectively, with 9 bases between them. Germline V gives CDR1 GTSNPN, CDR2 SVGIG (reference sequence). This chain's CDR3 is CAWSPDRNQPQHF. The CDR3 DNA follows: TGTGCCTGGAGTCCTGACAGAAATCAGCCCCAGCATTTT.

The CDR3 region is CASSSTSGRAFQQYF. The CDR3 bases are TGTGCCAGCAGCTCGACTAGCGGTAGAGCTTTCCAGCAGTACTTC. The rearrangement uses TRBV11-2 and TRBJ2-7; 9 nucleotides agree with TRBD2. Per germline, CDR1 SGHAT and CDR2 FQNNGV. The V gene end was trimmed by 4 bases and the J gene end by 8 bases; junction bases not matched to a gene: 12. This CDR3 contains 15 residues.

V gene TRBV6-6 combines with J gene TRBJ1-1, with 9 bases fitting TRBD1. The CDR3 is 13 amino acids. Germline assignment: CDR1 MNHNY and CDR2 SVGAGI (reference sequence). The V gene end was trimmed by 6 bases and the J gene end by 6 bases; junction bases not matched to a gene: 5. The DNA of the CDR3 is TGTGCCAGCAGCGACAGGGGGAAGTCTGAAGCTTTCTTT. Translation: CASSDRGKSEAFF.

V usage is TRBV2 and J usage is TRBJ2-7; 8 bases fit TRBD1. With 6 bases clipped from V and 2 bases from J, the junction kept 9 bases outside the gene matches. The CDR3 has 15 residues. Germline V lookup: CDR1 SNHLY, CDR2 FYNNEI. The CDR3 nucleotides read TGTGCCAGCAGCCTACAGACAGGGGAGCCCTACGAGCAGTACTTC. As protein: CASSLQTGEPYEQYF. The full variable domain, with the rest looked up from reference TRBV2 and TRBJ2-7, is EPEVTQTPSHQVTQMGQEVILRCVPISNHLYFYWYRQILGQKVEFLVSFYNNEISEKSEIFDDQFSVERPDGSNFTLKIRSTKLEDSAMYFCASSLQTGEPYEQYFGPGTRLTVT.

The CDR3, as DNA: TGTGCCAGTAGTATCTTTTCAGGTGCCACCTACGAGCAGTACTTC. Translating it yields CASSIFSGATYEQYF. This rearrangement joins TRBV19 to TRBJ2-7; no reliable D call. Germline V gene lookup returns CDR1 LNHDA and CDR2 SQIVND (reference sequence). This CDR3 contains 15 residues. Deletions cut 3 bases from V and 2 bases from J, with 14 bases between.

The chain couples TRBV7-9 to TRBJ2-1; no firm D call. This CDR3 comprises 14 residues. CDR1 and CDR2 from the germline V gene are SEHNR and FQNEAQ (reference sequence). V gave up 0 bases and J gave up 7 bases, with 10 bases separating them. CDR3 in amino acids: CASSLARLPNEQFF. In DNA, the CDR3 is TGTGCCAGCAGCTTAGCGAGGCTGCCAAATGAGCAGTTCTTC. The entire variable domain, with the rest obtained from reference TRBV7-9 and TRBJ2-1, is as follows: DTGVSQNPRHKITKRGQNVTFRCDPISEHNRLYWYRQTLGQGPEFLTYFQNEAQLEKSRLLSDRFSAERPKGSFSTLEIQRTEQGDSAMYLCASSLARLPNEQFFGPGTRLTVL.

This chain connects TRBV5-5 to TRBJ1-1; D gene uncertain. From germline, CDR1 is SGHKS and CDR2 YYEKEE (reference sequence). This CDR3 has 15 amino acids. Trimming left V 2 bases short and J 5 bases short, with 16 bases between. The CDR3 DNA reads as TGTGCCAGCAGCTTTGTCGGGATCGGCAGAACTGAAGCTTTCTTT. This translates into CASSFVGIGRTEAFF.

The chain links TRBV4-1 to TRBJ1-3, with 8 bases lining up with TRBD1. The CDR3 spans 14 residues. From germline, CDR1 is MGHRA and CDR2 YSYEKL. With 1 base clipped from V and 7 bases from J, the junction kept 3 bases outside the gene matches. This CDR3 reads CASSQGTGLNTIYF. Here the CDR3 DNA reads TGCGCCAGCAGCCAAGGGACAGGGTTGAACACCATATATTTT.

The DNA for the CDR3 is TGTGCCAGCAGTGAGACAGAATGGCCCGAGCAGTACTTC. Translated: CASSETEWPEQYF. V is TRBV2 and J is TRBJ2-7, with D perhaps matching TRBD1 (5 bases). Germline CDR1 and CDR2: SNHLY and FYNNEI. The CDR3 is 13 residues long. The V and J ends lost 3 bases and 6 bases respectively, with 12 bases between them.

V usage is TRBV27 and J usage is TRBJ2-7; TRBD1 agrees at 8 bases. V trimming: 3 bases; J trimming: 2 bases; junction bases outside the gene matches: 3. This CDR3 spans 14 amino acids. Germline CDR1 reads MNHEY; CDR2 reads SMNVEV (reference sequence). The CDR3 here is CASSFDRGAYEQYF. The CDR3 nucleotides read TGTGCCAGCAGTTTTGACAGGGGCGCCTACGAGCAGTACTTC.

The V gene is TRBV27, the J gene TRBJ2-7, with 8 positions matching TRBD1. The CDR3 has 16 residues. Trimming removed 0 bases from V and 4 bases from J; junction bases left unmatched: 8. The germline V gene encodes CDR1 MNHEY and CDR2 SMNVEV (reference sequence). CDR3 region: CASSLSGQVLRYEQYF. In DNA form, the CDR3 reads TGTGCCAGCAGTTTATCGGGACAGGTCTTAAGGTACGAGCAGTACTTC.

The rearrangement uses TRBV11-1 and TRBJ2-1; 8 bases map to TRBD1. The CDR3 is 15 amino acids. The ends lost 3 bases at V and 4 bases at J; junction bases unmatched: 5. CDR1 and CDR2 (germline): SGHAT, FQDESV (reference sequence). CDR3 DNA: TGTGCCAGCAGCTTCGGGCAGGGGGCATACAATGAGCAGTTCTTC. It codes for CASSFGQGAYNEQFF.

DNA of the CDR3: TGTGCCAGCAGCCCCGGGACAGGGGTAAATCAGCCCCAGCATTTT. It codes for CASSPGTGVNQPQHF. This chain connects TRBV6-5 to TRBJ1-5; 10 bases are shared with TRBD1. This CDR3 has 15 amino acids. V shed 6 bases and J 4 bases; nucleotides not matched to a gene: 6. Germline V gene lookup returns CDR1 MNHEY and CDR2 SVGAGI.

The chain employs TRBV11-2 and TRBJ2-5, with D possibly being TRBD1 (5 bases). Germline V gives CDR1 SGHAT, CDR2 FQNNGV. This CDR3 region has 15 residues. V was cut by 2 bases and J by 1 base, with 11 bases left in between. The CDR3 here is CASSLPGDSQETQYF. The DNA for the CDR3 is TGTGCCAGCAGCTTACCCGGAGACAGCCAAGAGACCCAGTACTTC. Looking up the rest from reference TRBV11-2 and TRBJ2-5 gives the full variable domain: EAGVAQSPRYKIIEKRQSVAFWCNPISGHATLYWYQQILGQGPKLLIQFQNNGVVDDSQLPKDRFSAERLKGVDSTLKIQPAKLEDSAVYLCASSLPGDSQETQYFGPGTRLLVL.